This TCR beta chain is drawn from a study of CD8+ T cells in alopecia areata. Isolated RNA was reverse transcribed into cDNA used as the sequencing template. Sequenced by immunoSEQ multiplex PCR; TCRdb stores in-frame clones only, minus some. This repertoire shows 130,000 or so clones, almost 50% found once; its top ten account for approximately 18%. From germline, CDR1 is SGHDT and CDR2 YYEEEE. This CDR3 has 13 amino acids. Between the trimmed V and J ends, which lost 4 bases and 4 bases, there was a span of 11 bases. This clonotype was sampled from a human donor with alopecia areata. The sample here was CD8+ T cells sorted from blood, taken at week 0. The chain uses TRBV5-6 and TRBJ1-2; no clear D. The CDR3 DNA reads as TGTGCCAGCAGCCACGGTACCCCCTATGGCTACACCTTC. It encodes CASSHGTPYGYTF. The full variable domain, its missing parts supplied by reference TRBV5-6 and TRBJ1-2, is DAGVTQSPTHLIKTRGQQVTLRCSPKSGHDTVSWYQQALGQGPQFIFQYYEEEERQRGNFPDRFSGHQFPNYSSELNVNALLLGDSALYLCASSHGTPYGYTFGSGTRLTVV.